This T cell receptor beta chain came from a study of OX40 agonist ivuxolimab in advanced cancers. About the study: Patients with prior anti-PD-1, anti-PD-L1 or anti-CTLA-4 therapy were eligible; 40% had some.

V dropped 1 base and J dropped 10 bases, with 22 bases sitting between them. The CDR3 has 15 amino acids. Germline CDR1 is SQVTM and CDR2 is ANQGSEA. Sequencing used immunoSEQ multiplex PCR; TCRdb keeps in-frame clones, though not all of them. The sample comprises tens of thousands of clones, about 80% of which are singletons, and approximately 5.1% rests with the top ten. The sequence derives from an adult with an advanced solid tumor such as melanoma, head and neck, liver or kidney cancer. The sequencing here drew on CD4+ or CD8+ T cells sorted from blood, taken in a trial of the OX40 agonist ivuxolimab. V and J are TRBV29-1 and TRBJ1-1; D gene uncertain. The CDR3 reads CSVEVGTRTLLGAFF. The CDR3 DNA is TGCAGCGTTGAAGTAGGAACCAGGACCCTACTAGGAGCTTTCTTT.